This T cell receptor beta chain stems from a study of beta chain features in type 1 diabetes. Study details: The samples had approximately 110 million sorted cells examined in all.

Reverse transcription of all isolated RNA meant that expressed TCRB transcripts were sequenced. Using immunoSEQ multiplex PCR, the repertoire was profiled, and TCRdb retains in-frame clones only, with some absent. This repertoire shows 600,000 to 750,000 clones, over 10% found once; its top ten account for more than 0.095%. This clone was observed a handful of times. Its specificity is unknown. Study conclusions and caveats: Researchers reported that naive, central memory and Treg TCRB repertoires appeared more similar in patients than in healthy donors. Researchers report that Type 1 diabetes patients had moderately but significantly shorter TCRB CDR3s across all four CD4+ subsets.

Sequences were obtained from naive CD4+ T cells from blood. This sequence originates from a man younger than 40 with type 1 diabetes.

The CDR3 loop reads CASSQDWAGAQQYF. CDR3 nucleotides: TGCGCCAGCAGCCAAGATTGGGCAGGGGCCCAGCAGTACTTC. The chain recombines TRBV4-3 with TRBJ2-5; D possibly corresponds to TRBD1 (6 bases). The CDR3 is made up of 14 amino acids. V was pared by 0 bases and J by 11 bases, with 16 bases between. Germline assignment: CDR1 LGHNA and CDR2 YSLEER.